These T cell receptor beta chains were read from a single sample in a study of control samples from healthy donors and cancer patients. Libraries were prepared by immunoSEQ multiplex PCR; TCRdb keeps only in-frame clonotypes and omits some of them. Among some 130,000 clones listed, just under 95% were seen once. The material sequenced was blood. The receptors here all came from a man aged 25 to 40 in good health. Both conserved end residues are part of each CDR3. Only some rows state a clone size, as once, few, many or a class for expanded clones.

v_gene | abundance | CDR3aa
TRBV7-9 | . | CASSLLRGGSDTQYF
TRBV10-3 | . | CAIRSGLAAYEQYF
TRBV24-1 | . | CATSDSGIGQPQHF
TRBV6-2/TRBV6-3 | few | CASSYGDNTEAFF
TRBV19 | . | CASSILSGTGGYTF
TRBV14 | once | CASSLAGFSEAFF
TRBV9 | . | CASSVGGGGTGELFF
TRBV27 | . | CATIDGKSPYEQYF
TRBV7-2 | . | CASSLSSGTAAVLNYGYTF
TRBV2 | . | CASSEDPRSTSTDTQYF
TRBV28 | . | CASSYDRGYGYTF
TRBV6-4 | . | CASSGVSGQGHNEQFF
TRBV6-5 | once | CASWSPGQGIGELFF
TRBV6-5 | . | CASSYWAGGDYGYTF
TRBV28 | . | CASSLWGESYEQYF
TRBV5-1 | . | CASSLNREQYF
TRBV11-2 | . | CASSLGGGNYEQYF
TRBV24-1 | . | CATSGGGVAEKSFF
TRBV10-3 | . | CAISDWRRGAGTGGNEQFF
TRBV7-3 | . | CASSSRSYNEQFF
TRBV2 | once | CASRPTGGEGNTIYF
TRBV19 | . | CASSSYNHNEQFF
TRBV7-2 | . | CASFGTGHNTEAFF
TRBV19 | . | CASSIGYRGLSNQPQHF
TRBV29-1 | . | CSVTPGVSYNEQFF
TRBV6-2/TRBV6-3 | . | CASSPTGGGTYEQYF
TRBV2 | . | CASKKGGNTGELFF
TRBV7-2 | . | CASSSFQLLTDTQYF
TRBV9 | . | CASSVEGEEDTQYF
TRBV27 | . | CASRKTGFGQETQYF
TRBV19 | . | CASSRTVANYGYTF
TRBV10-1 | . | CASGPGLAPHEQYF
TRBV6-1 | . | CASSGLAGVVGDTQYF
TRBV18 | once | CASSPPQDRETQYF
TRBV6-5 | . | CASSRDRGTGELFF
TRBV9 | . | CASSPITGGTYNEQFF
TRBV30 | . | CAWTGAANTEAFF
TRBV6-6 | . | CASSGPREAFF
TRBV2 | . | CASRPTGTGAGNTIYF
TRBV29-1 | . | CSTTPLLAKNIQYF
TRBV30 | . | CAWSWVQETQYF
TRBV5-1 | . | CASSFGQGGYEQYF
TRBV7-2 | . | CASSLVRVAGGTDTQYF
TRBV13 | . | CASSFRDRDYEQYF
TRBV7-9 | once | CASSLAGTGEGYTF
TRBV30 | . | CAWRLLGGNTEAFF
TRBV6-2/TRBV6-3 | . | CASSSRGNTGELFF
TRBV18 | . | CASSITGGGNQPQHF
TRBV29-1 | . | CSVVDRLDTEAFF
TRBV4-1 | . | CASSRPGNQPQHF
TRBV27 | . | CASSLIAPAADGSPLHF
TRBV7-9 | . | CASFQGIRTDTQYF
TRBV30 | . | CAWSYGLNNQPQHF
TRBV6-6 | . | CASRRDSVLYGYTF
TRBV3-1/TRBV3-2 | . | CASSQDLGLTPQHF
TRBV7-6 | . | CASSLRRGGGNEQFF
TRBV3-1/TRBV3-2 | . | CASSQVQSSGGSYEQYF
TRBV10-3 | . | CAISGSGGFYNEQFF
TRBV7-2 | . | CASSPDITYEQYF